These T cell receptor beta chains were read from a single sample in a study of blood T cells in healthy people across ages. TCRdb reprocessed the 5' RACE reads via MiXCR and lists one record per CDR3 protein. Of approximately 1,700,000 distinct CDR3 sequences listed, 30% to 40% are singletons. Sequencing was carried out using blood. These receptor sequences come from a human donor in good health. The CDR3 runs from the conserved cysteine through the conserved F or W. The order of the fields is V gene, CDR3 protein.

>TRBV6-5
CASSRDRDSSYEQYF
>TRBV20-1
CSARDFRSLETQYF
>TRBV27
CASSSGTGVRETQYF
>TRBV7-9
CASSLAQWVRRSIYEQYF
>TRBV20-1
CSARTGGRNTIYF
>TRBV15
CATSRDLGRGVITTPLHF
>TRBV7-2
CASSIRDRIEAFF
>TRBV28
CASSFRNIAYEQYF
>TRBV5-1
CASSLYGDSTEAFF
>TRBV20-1
CSAPPTSRADTQYF
>TRBV15
CATSRGVADAAVYGYTF
>TRBV4-3
CASSQGYYGSDTQYF
>TRBV4-1
CASSQGGDYEQYF
>TRBV20-1
CRILESADTQYF
>TRBV7-6
CASSLQAGETQYF
>TRBV10-3
CAIKVEDTGYTF
>TRBV28
CASSLLRGQGANEQYF
>TRBV4-1
CASSQGLGVLGRTQYF
>TRBV19
CASSMTRTGDQPQHF
>TRBV7-2
CASSSLRNEQFF
>TRBV6-1
CASSLHPAPDVKSVAKNIQYF
>TRBV6-5
CASSYSNGIGLNLAKNIQYF
>TRBV7-2
CASSSRTGTGGRQETQYF
>TRBV6-6
CASSYSTTGGREQYF
>TRBV7-2
CASSLKGESIIDTQYF
>TRBV12-3/TRBV12-4
CASSPDSAGDTQYF
>TRBV2
CASTGQGARGYTF
>TRBV10-3
CAITVSGGYNEQFF
>TRBV4-3
CASSQEVGGGRGPQHF
>TRBV6-1
CASSERASMEAGELFF
>TRBV5-1
CASSLALAEQFF
>TRBV12-3/TRBV12-4
CASSPIMGTREQPQHF
>TRBV7-8
CASSLTGQYNEQFF
>TRBV4-3
CASSQDTAGRDEQFF
>TRBV27
CASSLWGAGGLTYNEQFF
>TRBV5-5
CASTGRGNPYEQYF
>TRBV6-5
CASSYLVEGAGTQYF
>TRBV9
CASSVGGGRTYNEQFF
>TRBV18
CASSQVGGQSNQPQHF
>TRBV20-1
CSAREDRPLGDEQFF
>TRBV29-1
CSVGSGVGYTF
>TRBV4-2
CASSHRTGRYEQYF
>TRBV7-9
CASSPRGTGGEGYTF
>TRBV7-2
CASSWTARRGNYGYTF
>TRBV9
CASSTRSGHEAQETQYF
>TRBV20-1
CSARDPGNTDTQYF
>TRBV29-1
CSVSNRVTFTEAFF
>TRBV28
CASSHRGWAGDVYGYTF
>TRBV15
CATSTHIRDYEQYF
>TRBV29-1
CSVDGGGEKLFF
>TRBV20-1
CSATISDIPNYGYTF
>TRBV7-2
CASSLAAGSGYEQYF
>TRBV9
CASSVGDNLGIGYGYTF
>TRBV7-8
CASSYSLGAGSYEQYF
>TRBV15
CATSRYSGPRNTEAFF